The 4 T cell receptor beta chains reported below all come from one sample, sequenced in a study of control samples from healthy donors and cancer patients. The assay was immunoSEQ multiplex PCR, and TCRdb's table has in-frame clones only and misses some. Of some 49,000 clones in the sample, approximately 83% were seen once. Sequencing was carried out using PBMCs. These receptors were obtained from a woman in her fifties or sixties with lung cancer.

V gene TRBV7-2 combines with J gene TRBJ1-3, with no clear D. The CDR3 runs 14 residues. Trimming left V 5 bases short and J 0 bases short, with 8 bases between. Germline CDR1 is SGHTA and CDR2 is FQGNSA. CDR3 in amino acids: CASSQPGSGNTIYF. CDR3 DNA sequence: TGTGCCAGCAGCCAACCAGGCTCTGGAAACACCATATATTTT.

The rearrangement uses TRBV12-3 or TRBV12-4 and TRBJ2-7; D ambiguous. The CDR3 is 13 residues long. V was clipped by 4 bases and J by 1 base, with 8 bases between them. CDR3 coding DNA: TGTGCCAGCAGTTCCCCTCTATCCTACGAGCAGTACTTC. It codes for CASSSPLSYEQYF.

This rearrangement joins TRBV28 to TRBJ1-5; 9 bases map to TRBD1. The CDR3 loop spans 16 amino acids. CDR1 is MDHEN, CDR2 SYDVKM, per germline. V shed 6 bases, J shed 0 bases, and the junction held 6 bases outside the gene matches. The chain's CDR3 is CASRSGTGISNQPQHF. CDR3 in DNA: TGTGCCAGCAGATCCGGGACAGGGATTAGCAATCAGCCCCAGCATTTT.

J is TRBJ2-4 and V is TRBV7-2; TRBD2 agrees at 10 bases. Trimming at V came to 1 base and at J to 8 bases, leaving 5 bases not matched to a gene. CDR1 and CDR2 from the germline V gene are SGHTA and FQGNSA. The CDR3 length is 15 residues. CDR3 protein: CASSLELAGEDIQYF. In DNA, the CDR3 is TGTGCCAGCAGCTTAGAGCTAGCGGGGGAAGACATTCAGTACTTC.